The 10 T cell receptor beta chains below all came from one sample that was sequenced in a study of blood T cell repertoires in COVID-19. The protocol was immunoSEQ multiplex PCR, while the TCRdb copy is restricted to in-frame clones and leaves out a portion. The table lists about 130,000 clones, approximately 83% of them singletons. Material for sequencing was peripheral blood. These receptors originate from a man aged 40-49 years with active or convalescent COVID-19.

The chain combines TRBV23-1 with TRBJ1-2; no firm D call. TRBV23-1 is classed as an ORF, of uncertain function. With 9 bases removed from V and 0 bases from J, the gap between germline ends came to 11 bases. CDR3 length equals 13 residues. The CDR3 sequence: CARLEGANYGYTF. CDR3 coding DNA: TGCGCCAGGCTGGAGGGAGCTAACTATGGCTACACCTTC.

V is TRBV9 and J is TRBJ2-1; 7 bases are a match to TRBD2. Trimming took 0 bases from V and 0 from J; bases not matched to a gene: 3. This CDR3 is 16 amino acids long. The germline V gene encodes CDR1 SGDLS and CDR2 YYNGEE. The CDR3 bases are TGTGCCAGCAGCGTAGCCCCGGGGGGCTCCTACAATGAGCAGTTCTTC. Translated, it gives CASSVAPGGSYNEQFF.

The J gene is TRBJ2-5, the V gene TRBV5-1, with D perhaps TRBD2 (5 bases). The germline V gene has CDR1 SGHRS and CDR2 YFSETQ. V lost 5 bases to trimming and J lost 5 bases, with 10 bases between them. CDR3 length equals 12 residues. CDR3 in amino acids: CASSQTGETQYF. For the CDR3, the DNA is TGCGCCAGCAGTCAAACGGGGGAGACCCAGTACTTC. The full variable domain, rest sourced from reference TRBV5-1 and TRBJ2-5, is KAGVTQTPRYLIKTRGQQVTLSCSPISGHRSVSWYQQTPGQGLQFLFEYFSETQRNKGNFPGRFSGRQFSNSRSEMNVSTLELGDSALYLCASSQTGETQYFGPGTRLLVL.

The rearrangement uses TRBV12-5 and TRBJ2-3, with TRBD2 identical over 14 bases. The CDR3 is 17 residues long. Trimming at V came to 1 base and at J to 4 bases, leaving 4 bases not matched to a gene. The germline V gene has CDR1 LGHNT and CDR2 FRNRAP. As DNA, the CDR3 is TGTGCTAGTGGTTTGGCCGAGACTAGCGGGGGGGCAGATACGCAGTATTTT. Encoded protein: CASGLAETSGGADTQYF.

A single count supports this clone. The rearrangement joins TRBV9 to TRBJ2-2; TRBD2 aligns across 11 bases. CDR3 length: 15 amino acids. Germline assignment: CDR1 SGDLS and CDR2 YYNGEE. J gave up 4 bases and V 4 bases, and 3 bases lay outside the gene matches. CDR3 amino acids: CASSPTSGVTGELFF. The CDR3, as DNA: TGTGCCAGCAGCCCGACTAGCGGGGTCACCGGGGAGCTGTTTTTT.

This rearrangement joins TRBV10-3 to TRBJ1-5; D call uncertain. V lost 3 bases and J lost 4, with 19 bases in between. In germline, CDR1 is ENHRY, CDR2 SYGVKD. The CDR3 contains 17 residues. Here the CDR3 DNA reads TGTGCCATCAGTGAATTCTCGGGGTCAGGTGTAAATCAGCCCCAGCATTTT. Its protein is CAISEFSGSGVNQPQHF.

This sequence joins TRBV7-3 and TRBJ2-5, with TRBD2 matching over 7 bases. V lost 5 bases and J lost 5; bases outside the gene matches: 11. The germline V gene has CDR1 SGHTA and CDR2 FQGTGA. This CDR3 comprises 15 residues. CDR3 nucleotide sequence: TGTGCCAGCAGCGCCGGGGGAGCGGGGAAGGAGACCCAGTACTTC. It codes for CASSAGGAGKETQYF.

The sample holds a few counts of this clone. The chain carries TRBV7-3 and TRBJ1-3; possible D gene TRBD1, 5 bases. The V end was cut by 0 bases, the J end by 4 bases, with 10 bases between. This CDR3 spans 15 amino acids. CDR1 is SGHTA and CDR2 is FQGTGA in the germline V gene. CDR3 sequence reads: CASSLTSGKGNTIYF. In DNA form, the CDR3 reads TGTGCCAGCAGCTTAACGTCAGGGAAAGGAAACACCATATATTTT.

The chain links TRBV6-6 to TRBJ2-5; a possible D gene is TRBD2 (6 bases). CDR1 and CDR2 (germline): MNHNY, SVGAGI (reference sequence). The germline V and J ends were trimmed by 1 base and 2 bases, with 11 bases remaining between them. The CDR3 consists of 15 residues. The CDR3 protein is CASSYFIAEQETQYF. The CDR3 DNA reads TGTGCCAGCAGTTACTTCATAGCGGAACAAGAGACCCAGTACTTC.

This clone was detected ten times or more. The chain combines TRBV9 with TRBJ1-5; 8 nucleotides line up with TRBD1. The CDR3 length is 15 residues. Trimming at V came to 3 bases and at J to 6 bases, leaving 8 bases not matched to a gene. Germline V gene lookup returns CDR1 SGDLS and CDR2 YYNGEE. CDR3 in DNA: TGTGCCAGCAGCGCAACAGGGGGGACCACTCAGCCCCAGCATTTT. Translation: CASSATGGTTQPQHF.